This T cell receptor beta chain comes out of a study of T cells in Graves' hyperthyroidism and ophthalmopathy. The CDR3 is 17 amino acids. V lost 5 bases and J lost 6; bases outside the gene matches: 9. Germline loops: CDR1 SGHAT, CDR2 FQNNGV. Findings of the study overall: Stable hyperthyroidism was told apart from ophthalmopathy by a model built on 13 V-J features. Among clonotypes expanded in thyroid above 0.001, most were also found in blood.

Regions amplified from RNA transcripts were the TCR beta CDR3 regions. TCR CDR3 regions were first amplified by RT-PCR with HTBI primers. From the multiplex PCR reads, TCRdb called clonotypes with MiXCR, one entry per CDR3 protein. The sample has almost 350,000 distinct CDR3 sequences; 18% are singletons. Patients with uncontrolled infections, other autoimmune diseases, pregnancy or lactation were excluded. This clonotype was found many times. The antigen is not known. This TCR came from a middle-aged woman with Graves' ophthalmopathy. Sequencing was carried out using blood. The chain recombines TRBV11-2 with TRBJ2-4, with 14 bases that match TRBD2. CDR3 sequence: CASSHRLAGGQGNIQYF. CDR3 DNA: TGTGCCAGCAGCCACAGACTAGCGGGAGGGCAAGGAAACATTCAGTACTTC. Combining the CDR3 with reference TRBV11-2 and TRBJ2-4 gives the whole variable domain EAGVAQSPRYKIIEKRQSVAFWCNPISGHATLYWYQQILGQGPKLLIQFQNNGVVDDSQLPKDRFSAERLKGVDSTLKIQPAKLEDSAVYLCASSHRLAGGQGNIQYFGAGTRLSVL.